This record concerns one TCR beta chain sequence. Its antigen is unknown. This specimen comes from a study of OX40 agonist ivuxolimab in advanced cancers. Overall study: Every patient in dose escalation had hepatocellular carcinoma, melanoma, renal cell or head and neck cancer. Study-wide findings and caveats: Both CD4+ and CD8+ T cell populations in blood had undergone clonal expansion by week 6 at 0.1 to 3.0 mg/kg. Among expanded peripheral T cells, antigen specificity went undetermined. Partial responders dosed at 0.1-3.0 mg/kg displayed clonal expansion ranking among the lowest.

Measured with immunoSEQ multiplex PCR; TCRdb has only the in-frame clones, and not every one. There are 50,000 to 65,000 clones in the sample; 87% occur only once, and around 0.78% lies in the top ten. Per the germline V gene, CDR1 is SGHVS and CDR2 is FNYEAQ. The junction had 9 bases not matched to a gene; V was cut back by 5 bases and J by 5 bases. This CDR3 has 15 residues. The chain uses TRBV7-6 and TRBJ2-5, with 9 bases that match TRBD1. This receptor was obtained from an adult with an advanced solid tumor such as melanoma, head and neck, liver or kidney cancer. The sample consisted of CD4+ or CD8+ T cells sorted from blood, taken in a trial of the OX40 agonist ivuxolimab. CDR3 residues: CASSQAGQGWETQYF. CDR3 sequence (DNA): TGTGCCAGCAGCCAGGCGGGACAGGGTTGGGAGACCCAGTACTTC.